Following are 13 T cell receptor beta chains from one sample sequenced in a study of blood T cell repertoires in COVID-19. Method: immunoSEQ multiplex PCR; TCRdb's copy keeps in-frame clones and lacks some. The data show roughly 330,000 clones, more than 75% seen once. The sequenced sample was peripheral blood. The receptor source for this set is a woman in her fifties or sixties with acute or convalescent COVID-19.

The chain has TRBV7-3 and TRBJ1-6; 7 positions match TRBD1. Looked up from germline, CDR1 is SGHTA and CDR2 is FQGTGA. The CDR3 contains 15 residues. After removal of 5 bases from V and 3 bases from J, the junction contained 4 bases not matched to a gene. Here the CDR3 reads CASSEQGGYNSPLHF. CDR3 nucleotide sequence: TGTGCCAGCAGCGAGCAGGGGGGCTATAATTCACCCCTCCACTTT.

The genes are TRBV7-9 and TRBJ1-5; 10 nucleotides line up with TRBD1. Germline values: CDR1 SEHNR, CDR2 FQNEAQ (reference sequence). This CDR3 has 15 residues. J gave up 6 bases and V 5 bases, and 7 bases lay outside the gene matches. As DNA, the CDR3 is TGTGCCAGCAGCCCGACAGGGGGCGTTCCTCAGCCCCAGCATTTT. As protein: CASSPTGGVPQPQHF.

The V call is TRBV4-3, the J call TRBJ2-5, with 10 bases aligning to TRBD2. The ends lost 0 bases at V and 3 bases at J; junction bases unmatched: 1. Germline V gene lookup returns CDR1 LGHNA and CDR2 YSLEER. The CDR3 sequence is 15 residues long. For the CDR3, the DNA is TGCGCCAGCAGCCAAGATACTAGCGGGGAAGAGACCCAGTACTTC. It translates to CASSQDTSGEETQYF.

The chain employs TRBV28 and TRBJ1-5, with 7 bases aligning to TRBD1. V trimming: 3 bases; J trimming: 9 bases; junction bases outside the gene matches: 5. The V gene's germline CDR1 is MDHEN and CDR2 SYDVKM. There are 13 residues in the CDR3. The CDR3 DNA reads as TGTGCCAGCAGTTTCGACAGGGTTCGGCCCCAGCATTTT. Its translation: CASSFDRVRPQHF.

V is TRBV5-1 and J is TRBJ2-1; 9 nucleotides align to TRBD1. With 6 bases clipped from V and 6 bases from J, the junction kept 10 bases outside the gene matches. CDR1 SGHRS and CDR2 YFSETQ come from the germline V gene. The CDR3 extends over 15 amino acids. The CDR3 reads CASNPGQGPRNEQFF. CDR3 nucleotide sequence: TGCGCCAGCAACCCAGGACAGGGGCCACGCAATGAGCAGTTCTTC.

The chain employs TRBV11-2 and TRBJ2-5; D call uncertain. From germline, CDR1 is SGHAT and CDR2 FQNNGV. This CDR3 is 14 amino acids long. Trimming stripped 5 bases from V and 1 base from J, with 11 bases between. DNA for the CDR3: TGTGCCAGCAGCGCCCGACACCGCCAAGAGACCCAGTACTTC. It is translated as CASSARHRQETQYF.

The chain couples TRBV7-6 to TRBJ2-1; 12 bases are shared with TRBD2. CDR3 size: 17 residues. The germline V gene encodes CDR1 SGHVS and CDR2 FNYEAQ. The trim removed 5 bases at V and 7 bases at J, leaving 12 bases unmatched. CDR3 DNA: TGTGCCAGCAGCAAGACACTAGCGGGAGGTCCGGGGAATGAGCAGTTCTTC. Protein sequence: CASSKTLAGGPGNEQFF.

The V and J genes are TRBV12-3 or TRBV12-4 and TRBJ2-3; D remains ambiguous. The CDR3 length is 12 residues. V was shortened by 2 bases and J by 4 bases, with 4 bases between the two germline ends. CDR3 DNA sequence: TGTGCCAGCAGTTTACAGGCAGATACGCAGTATTTT. It encodes CASSLQADTQYF.

The J gene is TRBJ1-2, the V gene TRBV28; 8 bases map to TRBD1. The trim removed 5 bases at V and 3 bases at J, leaving 5 bases unmatched. From germline, CDR1 is MDHEN and CDR2 SYDVKM. The CDR3 is 14 amino acids. The CDR3 reads CASSRTGLDYGYTF. The DNA for the CDR3 is TGTGCCAGCAGTCGGACAGGGTTAGACTATGGCTACACCTTC.

The chain is built from TRBV27 and TRBJ1-1; unclear D gene. With 6 bases removed from V and 4 bases from J, the gap between germline ends came to 12 bases. This CDR3 region has 13 residues. Germline-derived CDR1 and CDR2 are MNHEY and SMNVEV (reference sequence). The CDR3 sequence is CASSPGRGTEAFF. The CDR3 DNA is TGTGCCAGCAGCCCGGGGAGAGGCACTGAAGCTTTCTTT.

V and J are TRBV6-1 and TRBJ2-1, with 9 nucleotides matching TRBD2. This CDR3 is built from 16 residues. The germline V gene has CDR1 MNHNS and CDR2 SASEGT. The J segment lost 4 bases and the V segment lost 1 base, leaving 5 bases of the junction unmatched. The CDR3 nucleotides are TGTGCCAGCAGTGAAGTGGGCGGGAGGGTATACAATGAGCAGTTCTTC. It yields the protein CASSEVGGRVYNEQFF.

This chain connects TRBV6-2 or TRBV6-3 to TRBJ2-3; D remains unclear. CDR3 size: 12 residues. From germline, CDR1 is MNHEY and CDR2 SVGEGT. V lost 2 bases and J lost 5, with 5 bases in between. The CDR3, as DNA: TGTGCCAGCAGTTACCGCGAAGATACGCAGTATTTT. It codes for CASSYREDTQYF.

This clone was seen a handful of times. The CDR3 spells CSVARDRGVETQYF. CDR3 nucleotide sequence: TGCAGCGTTGCGAGGGACAGGGGTGTGGAGACCCAGTACTTC. This sequence joins TRBV29-1 and TRBJ2-5, with 10 bases aligning to TRBD1. Per the germline V gene, CDR1 is SQVTM and CDR2 is ANQGSEA. The CDR3 sequence is 14 residues long. V lost 4 bases and J lost 5; bases outside the gene matches: 7.